Presented here are 5 T cell receptor beta chains from one specimen sequenced in a study of breast tumors, draining lymph nodes, adjacent tissues. TCRdb ran MiXCR on the multiplex PCR reads and lists one entry per CDR3 protein. The data contain 180,000 or so distinct CDR3 sequences, around 33% of them singletons. Samples came from axillary lymph nodes draining the breast cancer. Sequenced sample: axillary lymph node tissue. The receptors originated from a female donor with breast cancer. Some clones in this sample may be carry-over from other donors' samples.

This clonotype appeared many times. The V and J genes are TRBV20-1 and TRBJ1-4; D perhaps matches TRBD1 (5 bases). Trimming left V 3 bases short and J 6 bases short, with 20 bases between. Germline V gives CDR1 DFQATT, CDR2 SNEGSKA (reference sequence). The CDR3 loop spans 16 amino acids. This chain's CDR3 is CSASASVGGGDEKLFF. The CDR3 region has the DNA TGCAGTGCTAGCGCCAGTGTAGGCGGGGGGGATGAAAAACTGTTTTTT.

In this sample, this clonotype turned up a few times. A much larger clone sits a single nucleotide away, making a read error possible. This chain links TRBV12-3 or TRBV12-4 with TRBJ2-1, with D uncertain. This CDR3 region has 11 residues. The CDR3 DNA follows: TGTACCAGCAGCCGACGGAATGAGCAGTTCTTC. Amino acid sequence: CTSSRRNEQFF.

In this sample, this clonotype turned up many times. The V and J genes are TRBV3-1 and TRBJ2-1, with 7 bases that match TRBD2. Trimming took 5 bases from V and 9 from J; bases not matched to a gene: 13. CDR1 is LGHDT, CDR2 YNNKEL, per germline (reference sequence). CDR3 length: 15 amino acids. DNA for the CDR3: TGTGCCAGCAGCTCATGGGGCGGGAGCCAGAGTGAGCAGTTCTTC. Its translation is CASSSWGGSQSEQFF.

Only a few counts were recorded for this clonotype. One base away lies a much larger clone, so this may be a sequencing read error. The chain joins TRBV6-6 to TRBJ2-3; D may correspond to TRBD1 or TRBD2 (6 bases each). This CDR3 is built from 15 residues. V lost 7 bases and J lost 3, with 17 bases in between. CDR1 is MNHNY and CDR2 is SVGAGI in the germline V gene (reference sequence). The CDR3 coding sequence is TGTGCCAGCAATCTTAGGGGGGCCGGGACAGATACGCAGTATTTT. It translates to CASNLRGAGTDTQYF.

This clonotype was counted a few times. It may be a read error: a sequence one base away is much more abundant. This rearrangement joins TRBV20-1 to TRBJ2-7, with TRBD1 as a possible D gene (6 bases). The CDR3 is made up of 13 amino acids. CDR1 and CDR2 (germline): DFQATT, SNEGSKA (reference sequence). CDR3 DNA sequence: TGCAGTGCTAGAGGGGACACCAACTACGCGCAGTACTTC. Amino acid sequence: CSARGDTNYAQYF.